The 3 T cell receptor beta chains below all came from one sample that was sequenced in a study of CD8 T cells in Susac syndrome. cDNA came from around 0.5 to 1 ug RNA primed by random hexamers. A single record per CDR3 protein comes from TCRdb applying MiXCR to the immunoSEQ multiplex PCR reads. The sample lists some 300,000 distinct CDR3 sequences; approximately 85% were seen once. The sequencing sample was made of CD8+ T cells from PBMCs. The receptors derive from a human donor with multiple sclerosis.

The sample holds one count of this clonotype. The CDR3 protein is CASSPRLAGAPNTDTQYF. CDR3 nucleotide sequence: TGTGCCAGCAGCCCACGCCTAGCGGGAGCCCCGAACACAGATACGCAGTATTTT. The J gene is TRBJ2-3, the V gene TRBV13; 10 bases match TRBD2. V dropped 5 bases and J dropped 2; count of bases not matched to a gene: 13. This CDR3 region has 18 residues. Germline CDR1 is PRHDT and CDR2 is FYEKMQ (reference sequence).

The V call is TRBV24-1, the J call TRBJ2-1; TRBD1 aligns across 12 bases. Germline CDR1 and CDR2: KGHDR and SFDVKD. CDR3 length: 16 amino acids. The V and J ends lost 5 bases and 9 bases, in that order; junction bases with no gene match: 10. DNA for the CDR3: TGTGCCACCAGTGGCCTGCCGGGACAGGGGGCCCGTGAGCAGTTCTTC. This codes for CATSGLPGQGAREQFF.

This clonotype was observed a handful of times. V and J are TRBV28 and TRBJ2-7; D might be TRBD1 or TRBD2, each matching 6 bases. Per germline, CDR1 MDHEN and CDR2 SYDVKM. The CDR3 is made up of 14 amino acids. Trimming took off 5 bases at V and 5 bases at J, with 16 bases between the two ends. CDR3 amino acids: CASSPVGGRDEQYF. The CDR3 region has the DNA TGTGCCAGCAGTCCGGTGGGGGGCAGGGACGAGCAGTACTTC.